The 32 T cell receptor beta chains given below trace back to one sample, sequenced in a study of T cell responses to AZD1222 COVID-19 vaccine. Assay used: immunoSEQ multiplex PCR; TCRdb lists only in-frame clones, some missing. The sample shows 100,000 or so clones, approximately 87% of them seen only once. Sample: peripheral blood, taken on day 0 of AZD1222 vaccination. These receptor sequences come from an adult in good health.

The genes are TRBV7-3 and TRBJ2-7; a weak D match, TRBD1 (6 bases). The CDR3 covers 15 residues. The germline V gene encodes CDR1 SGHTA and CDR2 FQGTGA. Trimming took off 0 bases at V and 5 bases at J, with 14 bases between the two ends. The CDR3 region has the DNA TGTGCCAGCAGCTTAACGAGGGTCAGGGGCCACGAGCAGTACTTC. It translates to CASSLTRVRGHEQYF.

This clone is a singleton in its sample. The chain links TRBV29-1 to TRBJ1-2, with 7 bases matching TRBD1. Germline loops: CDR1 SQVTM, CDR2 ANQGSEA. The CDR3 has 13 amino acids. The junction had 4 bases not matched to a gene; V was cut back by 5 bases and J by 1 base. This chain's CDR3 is CSVLGQNNYGYTF. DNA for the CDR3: TGCAGCGTTTTGGGACAGAATAACTATGGCTACACCTTC.

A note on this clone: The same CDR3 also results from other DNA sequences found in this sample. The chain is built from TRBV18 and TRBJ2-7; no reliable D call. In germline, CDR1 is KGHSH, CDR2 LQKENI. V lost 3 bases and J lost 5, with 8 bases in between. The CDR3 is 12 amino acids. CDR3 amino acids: CASSPRDDEQYF. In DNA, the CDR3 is TGTGCCAGCTCACCTCGCGACGACGAGCAGTACTTC.

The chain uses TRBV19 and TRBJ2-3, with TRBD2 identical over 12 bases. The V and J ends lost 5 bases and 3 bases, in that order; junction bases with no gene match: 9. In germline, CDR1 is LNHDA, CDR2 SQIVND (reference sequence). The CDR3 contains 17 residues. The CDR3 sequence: CASSPWTSGMGTDTQYF. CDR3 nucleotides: TGTGCCAGTAGTCCGTGGACTAGCGGGATGGGGACAGATACGCAGTATTTT.

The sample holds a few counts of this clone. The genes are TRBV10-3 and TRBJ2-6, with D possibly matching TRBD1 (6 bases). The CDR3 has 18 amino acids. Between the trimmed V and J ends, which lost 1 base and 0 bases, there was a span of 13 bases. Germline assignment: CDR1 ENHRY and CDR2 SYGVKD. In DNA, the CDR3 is TGTGCCATCAGTGAGTTGGCAGGGGAACACTCTGGGGCCAACGTCCTGACTTTC. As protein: CAISELAGEHSGANVLTF.

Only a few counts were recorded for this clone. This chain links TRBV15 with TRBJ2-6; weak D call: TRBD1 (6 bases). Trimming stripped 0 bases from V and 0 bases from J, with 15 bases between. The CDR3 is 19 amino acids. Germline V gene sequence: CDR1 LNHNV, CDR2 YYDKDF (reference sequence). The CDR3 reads CATSRDPPGAGSGANVLTF. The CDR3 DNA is TGTGCCACCAGCAGAGATCCTCCAGGGGCGGGCTCTGGGGCCAACGTCCTGACTTTC.

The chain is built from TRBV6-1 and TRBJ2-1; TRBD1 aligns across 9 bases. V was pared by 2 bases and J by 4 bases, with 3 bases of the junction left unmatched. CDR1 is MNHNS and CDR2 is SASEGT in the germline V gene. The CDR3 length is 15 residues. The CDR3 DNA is TGTGCCAGCAGTGAAAACAGGGGGCAATACAATGAGCAGTTCTTC. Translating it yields CASSENRGQYNEQFF.

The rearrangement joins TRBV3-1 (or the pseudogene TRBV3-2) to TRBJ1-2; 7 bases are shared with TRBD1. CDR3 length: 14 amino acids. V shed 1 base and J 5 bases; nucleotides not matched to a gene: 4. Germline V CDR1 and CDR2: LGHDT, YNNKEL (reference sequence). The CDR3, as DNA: TGTGCCAGCAGCCAAGCGACAGGGCTTTATGGCTACACCTTC. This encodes CASSQATGLYGYTF.

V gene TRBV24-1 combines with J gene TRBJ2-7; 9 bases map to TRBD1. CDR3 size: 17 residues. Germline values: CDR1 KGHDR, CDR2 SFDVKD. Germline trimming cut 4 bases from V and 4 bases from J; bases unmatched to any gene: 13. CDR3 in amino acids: CATSEDGQGSREYEQYF. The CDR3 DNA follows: TGTGCCACCAGTGAGGATGGACAGGGGTCGAGGGAATACGAGCAGTACTTC.

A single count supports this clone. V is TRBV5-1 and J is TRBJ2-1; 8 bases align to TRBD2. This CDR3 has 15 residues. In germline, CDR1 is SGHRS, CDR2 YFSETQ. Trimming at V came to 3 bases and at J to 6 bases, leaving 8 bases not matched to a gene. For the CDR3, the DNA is TGCGCCAGCAGCTCCAGCGGGAGTGGAGGCAATGAGCAGTTCTTC. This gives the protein CASSSSGSGGNEQFF.

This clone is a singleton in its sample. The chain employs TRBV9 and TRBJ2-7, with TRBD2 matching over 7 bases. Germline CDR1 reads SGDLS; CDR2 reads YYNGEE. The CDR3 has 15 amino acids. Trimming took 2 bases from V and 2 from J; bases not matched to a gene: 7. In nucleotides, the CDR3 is TGTGCCAGCAGCGTTCGAGCGGGGCGGGCCTACGAGCAGTACTTC. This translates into CASSVRAGRAYEQYF.

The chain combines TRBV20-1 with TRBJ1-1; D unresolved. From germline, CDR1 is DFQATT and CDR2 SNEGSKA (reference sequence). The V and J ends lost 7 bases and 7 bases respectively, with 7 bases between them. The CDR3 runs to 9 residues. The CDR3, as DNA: TGCAGTGGAATTAGTGAAGCTTTCTTT. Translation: CSGISEAFF.

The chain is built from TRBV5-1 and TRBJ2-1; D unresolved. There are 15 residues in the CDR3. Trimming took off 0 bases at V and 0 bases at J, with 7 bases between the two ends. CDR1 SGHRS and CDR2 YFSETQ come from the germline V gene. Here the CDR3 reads CASSLAGRSYNEQFF. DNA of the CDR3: TGCGCCAGCAGCTTGGCAGGTCGCTCCTACAATGAGCAGTTCTTC.

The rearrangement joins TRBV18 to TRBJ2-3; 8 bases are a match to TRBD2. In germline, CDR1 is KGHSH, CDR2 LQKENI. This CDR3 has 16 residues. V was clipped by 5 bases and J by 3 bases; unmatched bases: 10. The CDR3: CASSYRLSGSTDTQYF. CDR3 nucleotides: TGTGCCAGCTCATATAGACTAAGCGGGAGTACAGATACGCAGTATTTT.

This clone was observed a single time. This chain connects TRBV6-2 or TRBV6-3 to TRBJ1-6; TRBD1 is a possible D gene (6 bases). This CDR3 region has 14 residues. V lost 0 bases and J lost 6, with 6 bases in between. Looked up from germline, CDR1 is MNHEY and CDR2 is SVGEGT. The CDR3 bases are TGTGCCAGCAGTTACTCGGACAGTAATTCACCCCTCCACTTT. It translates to CASSYSDSNSPLHF.

The CDR3 nucleotides are TGTGCCAGCAGTGAGTCGCGACTAGCGGGTGTCGACGAGCAGTACTTC. The encoded protein is CASSESRLAGVDEQYF. The chain uses TRBV2 and TRBJ2-7; 10 nucleotides agree with TRBD2. In germline, CDR1 is SNHLY, CDR2 FYNNEI. CDR3 length: 16 amino acids. The ends lost 3 bases at V and 5 bases at J; junction bases unmatched: 10.

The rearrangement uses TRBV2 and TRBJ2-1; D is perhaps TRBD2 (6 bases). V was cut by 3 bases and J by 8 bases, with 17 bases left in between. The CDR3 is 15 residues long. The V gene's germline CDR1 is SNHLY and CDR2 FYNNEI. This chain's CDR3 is CASSDSGLRTDEQFF. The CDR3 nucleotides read TGTGCCAGCAGTGACTCGGGACTCCGGACGGATGAGCAGTTCTTC.

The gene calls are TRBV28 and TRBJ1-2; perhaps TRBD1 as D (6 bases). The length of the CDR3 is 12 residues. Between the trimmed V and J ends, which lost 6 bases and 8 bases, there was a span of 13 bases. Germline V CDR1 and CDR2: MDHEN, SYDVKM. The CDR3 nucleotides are TGTGCCAGCAGCAAACAGGGCTGGGGCTACACCTTC. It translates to CASSKQGWGYTF.

The CDR3 reads CASSQDSYEQYF. CDR3 in DNA: TGTGCCAGCAGCCAGGACTCCTACGAGCAGTACTTC. This rearrangement joins TRBV7-8 to TRBJ2-7; D call uncertain. Trimming removed 5 bases from V and 0 bases from J, with 5 bases in between. The CDR3 is 12 amino acids. The germline V gene has CDR1 SGHVS and CDR2 FQNEAQ.

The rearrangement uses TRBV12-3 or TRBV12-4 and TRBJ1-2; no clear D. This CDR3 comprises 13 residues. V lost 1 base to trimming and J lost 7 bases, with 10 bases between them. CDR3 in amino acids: CASSLDNTPGYTF. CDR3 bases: TGTGCCAGCAGTTTAGATAATACCCCTGGCTACACCTTC.

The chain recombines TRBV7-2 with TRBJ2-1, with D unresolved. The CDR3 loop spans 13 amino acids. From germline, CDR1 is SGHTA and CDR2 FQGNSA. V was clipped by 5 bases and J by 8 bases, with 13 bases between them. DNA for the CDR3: TGTGCCAGCAGCCCCGCCGCCGGAGATGAGCAGTTCTTC. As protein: CASSPAAGDEQFF.

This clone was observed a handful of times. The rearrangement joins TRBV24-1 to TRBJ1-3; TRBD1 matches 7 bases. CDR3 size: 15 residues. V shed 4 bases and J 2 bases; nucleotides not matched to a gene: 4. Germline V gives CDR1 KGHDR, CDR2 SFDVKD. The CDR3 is CATSDAGTAGNTIYF. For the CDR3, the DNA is TGTGCCACCAGTGACGCCGGGACAGCTGGAAACACCATATATTTT.

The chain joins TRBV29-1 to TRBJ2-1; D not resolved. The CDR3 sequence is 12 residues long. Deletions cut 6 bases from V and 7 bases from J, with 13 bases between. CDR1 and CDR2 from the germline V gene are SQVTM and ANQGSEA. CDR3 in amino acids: CSVLSLWNEQFF. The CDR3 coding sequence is TGCAGCGTACTATCACTCTGGAATGAGCAGTTCTTC.

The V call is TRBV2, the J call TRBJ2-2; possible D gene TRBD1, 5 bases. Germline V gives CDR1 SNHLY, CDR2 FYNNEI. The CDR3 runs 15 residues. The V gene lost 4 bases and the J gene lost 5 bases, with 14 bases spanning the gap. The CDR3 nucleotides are TGTGCCAGCAGTGTCAACTCCAGGGTAACCGGGGAGCTGTTTTTT. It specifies CASSVNSRVTGELFF.

The CDR3 sequence is CASSLEGHEQFF. In DNA form, the CDR3 reads TGTGCCAGCAGCTTGGAGGGCCATGAGCAGTTCTTC. This chain uses TRBV5-6 with TRBJ2-1; D not resolved. Trimming cost V 0 bases and J 8 bases, with 6 bases left between them. CDR1 and CDR2 from the germline V gene are SGHDT and YYEEEE. The CDR3 is 12 amino acids.

CDR3 sequence reads: CASSQDGNSAYSPLHF. In DNA, the CDR3 is TGCGCCAGCAGCCAAGATGGTAACTCGGCTTATTCACCCCTCCACTTT. The chain recombines TRBV4-3 with TRBJ1-6; D is undetermined. The CDR3 contains 16 residues. Per germline, CDR1 LGHNA and CDR2 YSLEER. V lost 0 bases and J lost 8, with 14 bases in between.

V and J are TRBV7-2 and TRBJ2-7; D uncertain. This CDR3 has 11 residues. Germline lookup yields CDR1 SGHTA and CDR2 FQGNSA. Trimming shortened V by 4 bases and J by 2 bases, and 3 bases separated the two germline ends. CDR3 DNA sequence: TGTGCCAGCAGCTCTACCTACGAGCAGTACTTC. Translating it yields CASSSTYEQYF.

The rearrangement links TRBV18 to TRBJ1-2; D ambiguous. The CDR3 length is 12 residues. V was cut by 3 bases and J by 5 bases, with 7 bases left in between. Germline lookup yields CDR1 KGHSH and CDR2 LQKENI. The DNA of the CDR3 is TGTGCCAGCTCACCCGGGGTGTATGGCTACACCTTC. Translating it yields CASSPGVYGYTF. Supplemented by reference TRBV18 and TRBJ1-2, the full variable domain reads NAGVMQNPRHLVRRRGQEARLRCSPMKGHSHVYWYRQLPEEGLKFMVYLQKENIIDESGMPKERFSAEFPKEGPSILRIQQVVRGDSAAYFCASSPGVYGYTFGSGTRLTVV.

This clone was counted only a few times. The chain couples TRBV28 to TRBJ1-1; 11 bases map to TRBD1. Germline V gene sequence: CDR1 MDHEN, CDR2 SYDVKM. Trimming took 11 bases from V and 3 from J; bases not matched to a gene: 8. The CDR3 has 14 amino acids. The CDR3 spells CAGRTGGEDTEAFF. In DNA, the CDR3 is TGTGCCGGGAGGACAGGGGGCGAGGACACTGAAGCTTTCTTT.

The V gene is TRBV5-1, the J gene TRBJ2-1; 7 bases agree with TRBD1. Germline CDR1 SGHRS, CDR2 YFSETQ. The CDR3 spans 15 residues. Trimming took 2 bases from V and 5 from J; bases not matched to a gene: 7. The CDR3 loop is CASSFRDSGHNEQFF. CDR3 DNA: TGCGCCAGCAGCTTCCGGGACAGCGGTCACAATGAGCAGTTCTTC.

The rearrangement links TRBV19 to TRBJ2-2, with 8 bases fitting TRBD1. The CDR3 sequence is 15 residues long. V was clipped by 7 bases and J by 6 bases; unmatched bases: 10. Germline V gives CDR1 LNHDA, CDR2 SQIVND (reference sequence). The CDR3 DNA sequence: TGTGCCAGTAAGGCGGACAGGGTTAGTGCCGGGGAGCTGTTTTTT. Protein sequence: CASKADRVSAGELFF. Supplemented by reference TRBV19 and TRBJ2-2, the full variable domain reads DGGITQSPKYLFRKEGQNVTLSCEQNLNHDAMYWYRQDPGQGLRLIYYSQIVNDFQKGDIAEGYSVSREKKESFPLTVTSAQKNPTAFYLCASKADRVSAGELFFGEGSRLTVL.

CDR3: CASSQAGTGQAVYGYTF. In nucleotides, the CDR3 is TGCGCCAGCAGCCAAGCCGGGACAGGCCAGGCGGTCTATGGCTACACCTTC. V and J are TRBV4-1 and TRBJ1-2; the match to TRBD1 covers 8 bases. Per germline, CDR1 MGHRA and CDR2 YSYEKL. This CDR3 comprises 17 residues. With V trimmed by 1 base and J by 4 bases, 11 bases remained unmatched.